Below, 29 T cell receptor beta chains from the same sample are listed, as sequenced in a study of T-cell memory formation after mild COVID-19. TCRdb reprocessed the 5' RACE reads via MiXCR and lists one record per CDR3 protein. The data contain 200,000 to 250,000 distinct CDR3 sequences, around 10% of them seen just once; the ten biggest clones take up around 20%. Sequencing input: PBMCs or a T cell subset sorted from them (not recorded which). Receptor source: a man younger than 35 who had mild COVID-19 (a few samples of this study predate the infection). Cell type and time point are not known.

This clonotype was seen many times. The chain links TRBV5-4 to TRBJ2-7, with 7 nucleotides matching TRBD2. Germline-derived CDR1 and CDR2 are SGHNT and YYREEE (reference sequence). V lost 2 bases to trimming and J lost 6 bases; unmatched junction nucleotides: 2. This CDR3 has 12 residues. This CDR3 reads CASSFSSGEQYV. For the CDR3, the DNA is TGTGCCAGCAGCTTCTCTAGCGGCGAGCAGTACGTC.

The gene calls are TRBV27 and TRBJ1-2; weak D call: TRBD1 (6 bases). CDR1 MNHEY and CDR2 SMNVEV come from the germline V gene (reference sequence). V was pared by 4 bases and J by 5 bases, with 17 bases between. The length of the CDR3 is 15 residues. CDR3 protein: CASSSIPQGRYGYTF. The CDR3 DNA reads TGTGCCAGCAGTTCTATACCACAGGGAAGGTATGGCTACACCTTC.

This clonotype was recorded many times. Germline is not matched at one junction end, which may reflect a read error. This chain links TRBV7-3 with TRBJ2-3; 13 bases are shared with TRBD2. Germline CDR1 SGHTA, CDR2 FQGTGA. The CDR3 is made up of 16 amino acids. The CDR3 here is CASSLLAGGSTDTQYF. The CDR3 DNA sequence: TGCGCCAGCAGCTTACTAGCGGGGGGGAGCACAGATACGCAGTATTTT.

V gene TRBV5-1 combines with J gene TRBJ2-2; D remains unclear. Germline CDR1 and CDR2: SGHRS and YFSETQ. The V gene lost 4 bases and the J gene lost 7 bases, with 17 bases spanning the gap. This CDR3 has 15 amino acids. CDR3 DNA sequence: TGCGCCAGCAGCCAAAGTGCCCGTCCCAACGGGGAGCTGTTTTTT. It encodes CASSQSARPNGELFF.

V usage is TRBV15 and J usage is TRBJ2-5; TRBD1 matches 10 bases. Per the germline V gene, CDR1 is LNHNV and CDR2 is YYDKDF (reference sequence). CDR3 length equals 17 residues. V dropped 0 bases and J dropped 5; count of bases not matched to a gene: 9. Here the CDR3 DNA reads TGTGCCACCAGCAGAGATTATCCCGGGACAGGGGATGAGACCCAGTACTTC. Protein product: CATSRDYPGTGDETQYF.

The gene calls are TRBV7-2 and TRBJ2-5; the match to TRBD2 covers 10 bases. The germline CDR1 and CDR2 sequences are SGHTA and FQGNSA. Losses at the gene ends were 4 bases for V and 5 bases for J; bases not matched to a gene: 7. The CDR3 extends over 15 amino acids. CDR3 nucleotides: TGTGCCAGCAGCTATTCTAGCGGGGGTTCGGAGACCCAGTACTTC. It translates to CASSYSSGGSETQYF.

The table lists this clonotype with a few counts. CDR3 sequence: CASSFQGHSNQPQHF. CDR3 coding DNA: TGCGCCAGCAGCTTTCAGGGACATAGCAATCAGCCCCAGCATTTT. This chain connects TRBV5-1 to TRBJ1-5; the D gene is possibly TRBD1 (6 bases). CDR3 length: 15 residues. V shed 2 bases and J shed 0 bases, with 9 bases lying between them. From germline, CDR1 is SGHRS and CDR2 YFSETQ.

Only a few counts were recorded for this clonotype. The chain is built from TRBV15 and TRBJ2-2, with 8 bases fitting TRBD1. Trimming cost V 3 bases and J 6 bases; bases outside gene matches: 9. The CDR3 is 16 residues long. Germline CDR1 and CDR2: LNHNV and YYDKDF (reference sequence). The CDR3 spells CATSREKQGVAGELFF. The CDR3 region has the DNA TGTGCCACCAGCAGGGAGAAACAGGGGGTTGCCGGGGAGCTGTTTTTT.

This clonotype was recorded only once. A much larger clone lies one base from this, so it may be a read error. This chain connects TRBV5-6 to TRBJ2-1, with D maybe TRBD1 (6 bases). This CDR3 comprises 13 residues. Germline CDR1 SGHDT, CDR2 YYEEEE. CDR3 nucleotides: TGTGCCAGAAGCTTGGACAGTCCCAATGAGCAGTTCTTC. Translated, it gives CARSLDSPNEQFF.

This clonotype was found a few times. The rearrangement joins TRBV24-1 to TRBJ2-1, with TRBD1 matching 7 bases. Germline CDR1 is KGHDR and CDR2 is SFDVKD. There are 14 residues in the CDR3. The V segment lost 3 bases and the J segment 8 bases; nucleotides outside the gene matches: 6. The DNA of the CDR3 is TGTGCCACCAGTGATAAGAGGGGGCGAGATGAGCAGTTCTTC. Amino acids: CATSDKRGRDEQFF.

J is TRBJ1-1 and V is TRBV27, with D perhaps TRBD1 (5 bases). This CDR3 contains 13 residues. The germline V gene has CDR1 MNHEY and CDR2 SMNVEV (reference sequence). Trimming took off 11 bases at V and 1 base at J, with 14 bases between the two ends. CDR3 nucleotides: TGTGCCGGACCCCAGGGCAAGAACACTGAAGCTTTCTTT. Translating gives CAGPQGKNTEAFF.

This clonotype was observed at least ten times. This chain joins TRBV6-6 and TRBJ2-5; weak D call: TRBD1 (6 bases). With 5 bases removed from V and 1 base from J, the gap between germline ends came to 11 bases. The CDR3 extends over 14 amino acids. The germline gives CDR1 MNHNY, CDR2 SVGAGI (reference sequence). This CDR3 is CASSQGSAQETQYF. CDR3 DNA: TGTGCCAGCAGTCAGGGGTCTGCCCAAGAGACCCAGTACTTC.

V and J are TRBV7-3 and TRBJ1-2; no clear D. This CDR3 has 13 residues. Germline CDR1 is SGHTA and CDR2 is FQGTGA. The V gene lost 5 bases and the J gene lost 4 bases, with 11 bases spanning the gap. The CDR3 reads CASSAGIGYGYTF. The CDR3, as DNA: TGTGCCAGCAGCGCCGGAATTGGCTATGGCTACACCTTC.

The chain is built from TRBV7-2 and TRBJ1-2; D remains ambiguous. Germline loops: CDR1 SGHTA, CDR2 FQGNSA. Trimming cost V 1 base and J 4 bases, with 4 bases left between them. This CDR3 spans 12 amino acids. CDR3 nucleotides: TGTGCCAGCAGCTTAGTCCCCTATGGCTACACCTTC. Translated, it gives CASSLVPYGYTF.

The gene calls are TRBV12-3 or TRBV12-4 and TRBJ2-2; 9 nucleotides align to TRBD1. J gave up 4 bases and V 6 bases, and 6 bases lay outside the gene matches. CDR3 size: 15 residues. The CDR3 DNA reads TGTGCCAGCAGGTCGGGACAGGGACCCACCGGGGAGCTGTTTTTT. Translation gives CASRSGQGPTGELFF.

The chain uses TRBV20-1 and TRBJ1-2, with TRBD1 matching 9 bases. Germline V gene sequence: CDR1 DFQATT, CDR2 SNEGSKA (reference sequence). Trimming removed 5 bases from V and 5 bases from J; junction bases left unmatched: 9. The CDR3 length is 14 residues. As DNA, the CDR3 is TGCAGTGCTCTAACACGACAGGGGGAATATGGCTACACCTTC. It translates to CSALTRQGEYGYTF.

This chain joins TRBV28 and TRBJ1-5; D call uncertain. CDR3 length: 12 residues. Between the trimmed V and J ends, which lost 7 bases and 6 bases, there was a span of 10 bases. From germline, CDR1 is MDHEN and CDR2 SYDVKM. CDR3 sequence: CASTFSGQPQHF. In DNA form, the CDR3 reads TGTGCCAGCACGTTTTCGGGTCAGCCCCAGCATTTT.

The CDR3 nucleotides are TGTGCCAGCAGACCGGACGGCGCTCACTACGAGCAGTACGTC. Its translation is CASRPDGAHYEQYV. This chain uses TRBV5-5 with TRBJ2-7; no clear D. The CDR3 has 14 residues. The germline V and J ends were trimmed by 5 bases and 3 bases, with 15 bases remaining between them. Germline V lookup: CDR1 SGHKS, CDR2 YYEKEE (reference sequence).

This clonotype turned up a few times. The chain has TRBV12-3 or TRBV12-4 and TRBJ2-1; D gene ambiguous. The CDR3 contains 15 residues. V lost 3 bases, J lost 4 bases, and 13 bases lay in between. The CDR3 sequence: CASSFGWAGYNEQFF. CDR3 DNA: TGTGCCAGCAGTTTTGGTTGGGCAGGATACAATGAGCAGTTCTTC.

This sequence joins TRBV12-3 or TRBV12-4 and TRBJ1-1, with a possible D match to TRBD1 (6 bases). The V end lost 4 bases, the J end lost 5 bases, and 11 bases lay between the germline ends. The CDR3 totals 13 residues. CDR3 bases: TGTGCCAGCAGTTGGGGGGGCGAGACTGAAGCTTTCTTT. As protein: CASSWGGETEAFF.

This clonotype was observed at least ten times. The chain recombines TRBV6-5 with TRBJ2-5; D may match TRBD1 or TRBD2 (5 bases each). Germline V gives CDR1 MNHEY, CDR2 SVGAGI. With 2 bases removed from V and 4 bases from J, the gap between germline ends came to 11 bases. The length of the CDR3 is 14 residues. The CDR3 region has the DNA TGTGCCAGCAGTTACCACGGGGCGGCAGAGACCCAGTACTTC. Its protein product is CASSYHGAAETQYF.

The chain is built from TRBV20-1 and TRBJ1-2; D gene uncertain. The CDR3 totals 10 residues. Looked up from germline, CDR1 is DFQATT and CDR2 is SNEGSKA (reference sequence). Trimming removed 7 bases at V and 0 bases at J, with 3 bases between. CDR3 residues: CSGANYGYTF. The DNA of the CDR3 is TGCAGTGGGGCTAACTATGGCTACACCTTC.

This chain uses TRBV29-1 with TRBJ1-2; D is unclear. The germline V and J ends were trimmed by 4 bases and 4 bases, with 10 bases remaining between them. Looked up from germline, CDR1 is SQVTM and CDR2 is ANQGSEA. The CDR3 has 12 residues. The CDR3 spells CSVVPGTYGYTF. The CDR3, as DNA: TGCAGCGTTGTCCCGGGCACCTATGGCTACACCTTC.

This chain uses TRBV6-2 or TRBV6-3 with TRBJ1-2, with TRBD1 matching over 7 bases. This CDR3 is 16 amino acids long. Trimming at V came to 6 bases and at J to 2 bases, leaving 12 bases not matched to a gene. Looked up from germline, CDR1 is MNHEY and CDR2 is SVGEGT. CDR3 loop: CASRYAGQAENYGYTF. As DNA, the CDR3 is TGTGCCAGCAGATACGCTGGACAGGCGGAAAACTATGGCTACACCTTC.

This clonotype has just a few counts. V gene TRBV29-1 combines with J gene TRBJ2-1; 9 bases line up with TRBD1. The CDR3 sequence is 14 residues long. CDR1 is SQVTM, CDR2 ANQGSEA, per germline. V lost 1 base and J lost 2; bases outside the gene matches: 0. The CDR3: CSVEGTGAYNEQFF. CDR3 sequence (DNA): TGCAGCGTTGAAGGGACAGGGGCCTACAATGAGCAGTTCTTC.

The J gene is TRBJ2-5, the V gene TRBV7-9; TRBD2 matches at 7 bases. The length of the CDR3 is 15 residues. Germline trimming cut 5 bases from V and 1 base from J; bases unmatched to any gene: 7. Germline V gene lookup returns CDR1 SEHNR and CDR2 FQNEAQ (reference sequence). In DNA, the CDR3 is TGTGCCAGCAGCCCAGCCCCTAGCGGCCAAGAGACCCAGTACTTC. This sequence encodes CASSPAPSGQETQYF. Combining the CDR3 with reference TRBV7-9 and TRBJ2-5 gives the whole variable domain DTGVSQNPRHKITKRGQNVTFRCDPISEHNRLYWYRQTLGQGPEFLTYFQNEAQLEKSRLLSDRFSAERPKGSFSTLEIQRTEQGDSAMYLCASSPAPSGQETQYFGPGTRLLVL.

The chain carries TRBV5-1 and TRBJ2-3, with 12 bases that match TRBD2. The CDR3 totals 16 residues. Germline V gene sequence: CDR1 SGHRS, CDR2 YFSETQ. V shed 4 bases, J shed 2 bases, and the junction held 5 bases outside the gene matches. Here the CDR3 DNA reads TGCGCCAGCAGCGATCTAGCGGGGGGGAACACAGATACGCAGTATTTT. Translated, it gives CASSDLAGGNTDTQYF. The complete variable domain, with remaining parts taken from reference TRBV5-1 and TRBJ2-3, reads KAGVTQTPRYLIKTRGQQVTLSCSPISGHRSVSWYQQTPGQGLQFLFEYFSETQRNKGNFPGRFSGRQFSNSRSEMNVSTLELGDSALYLCASSDLAGGNTDTQYFGPGTRLTVL.

This chain links TRBV27 with TRBJ1-2; D unresolved. The CDR3 has 13 amino acids. Germline V lookup: CDR1 MNHEY, CDR2 SMNVEV (reference sequence). Trimming took 5 bases from V and 4 from J, leaving 11 bases between them. This CDR3 is CASSIRAFYGYTF. DNA of the CDR3: TGTGCCAGCAGTATCCGGGCCTTCTATGGCTACACCTTC.

The rearrangement joins TRBV20-1 to TRBJ1-5; no clear D gene. Germline V gene data show CDR1 as DFQATT and CDR2 as SNEGSKA (reference sequence). Trimming took off 1 base at V and 5 bases at J, with 15 bases between the two ends. The CDR3 is 15 residues long. The chain's CDR3 is CSARVGGRVDQPQHF. The DNA for the CDR3 is TGCAGTGCTAGAGTAGGAGGGAGGGTGGATCAGCCCCAGCATTTT.